This T cell receptor beta chain was recovered during a study of technical replicates of blood from several donors. This table comes from immunoSEQ multiplex PCR, and its TCRdb copy is limited to in-frame clones, with some not included. The sample yields roughly 62,000 clones, about nine tenths seen once. This CDR3 spans 15 amino acids. Trimming cost V 1 base and J 5 bases, with 18 bases left between them. The germline V gene has CDR1 GTSNPN and CDR2 SVGIG (reference sequence). The sequence was collected from a human donor in good health. Some clones in this sample may be carry-over from other donors' samples. The chain carries TRBV30 and TRBJ2-7, with D tentatively TRBD1 (6 bases). Input material: PBMCs. The CDR3 here is CAWSGERQGLNEQYF. DNA of the CDR3: TGTGCCTGGAGTGGCGAACGGCAGGGGCTAAACGAGCAGTACTTC.